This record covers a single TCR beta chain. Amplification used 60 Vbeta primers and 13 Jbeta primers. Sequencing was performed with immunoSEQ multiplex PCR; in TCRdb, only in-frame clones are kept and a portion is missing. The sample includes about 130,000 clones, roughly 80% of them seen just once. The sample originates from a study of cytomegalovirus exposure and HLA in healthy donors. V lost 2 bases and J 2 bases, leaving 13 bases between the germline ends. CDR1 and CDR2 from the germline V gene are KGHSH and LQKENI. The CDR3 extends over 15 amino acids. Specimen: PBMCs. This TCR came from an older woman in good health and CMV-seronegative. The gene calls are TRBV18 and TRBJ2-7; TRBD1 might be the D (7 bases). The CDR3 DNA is TGTGCCAGCTCACCAGGCAGGGGGGCCACCTACGAGCAGTACTTC. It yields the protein CASSPGRGATYEQYF.